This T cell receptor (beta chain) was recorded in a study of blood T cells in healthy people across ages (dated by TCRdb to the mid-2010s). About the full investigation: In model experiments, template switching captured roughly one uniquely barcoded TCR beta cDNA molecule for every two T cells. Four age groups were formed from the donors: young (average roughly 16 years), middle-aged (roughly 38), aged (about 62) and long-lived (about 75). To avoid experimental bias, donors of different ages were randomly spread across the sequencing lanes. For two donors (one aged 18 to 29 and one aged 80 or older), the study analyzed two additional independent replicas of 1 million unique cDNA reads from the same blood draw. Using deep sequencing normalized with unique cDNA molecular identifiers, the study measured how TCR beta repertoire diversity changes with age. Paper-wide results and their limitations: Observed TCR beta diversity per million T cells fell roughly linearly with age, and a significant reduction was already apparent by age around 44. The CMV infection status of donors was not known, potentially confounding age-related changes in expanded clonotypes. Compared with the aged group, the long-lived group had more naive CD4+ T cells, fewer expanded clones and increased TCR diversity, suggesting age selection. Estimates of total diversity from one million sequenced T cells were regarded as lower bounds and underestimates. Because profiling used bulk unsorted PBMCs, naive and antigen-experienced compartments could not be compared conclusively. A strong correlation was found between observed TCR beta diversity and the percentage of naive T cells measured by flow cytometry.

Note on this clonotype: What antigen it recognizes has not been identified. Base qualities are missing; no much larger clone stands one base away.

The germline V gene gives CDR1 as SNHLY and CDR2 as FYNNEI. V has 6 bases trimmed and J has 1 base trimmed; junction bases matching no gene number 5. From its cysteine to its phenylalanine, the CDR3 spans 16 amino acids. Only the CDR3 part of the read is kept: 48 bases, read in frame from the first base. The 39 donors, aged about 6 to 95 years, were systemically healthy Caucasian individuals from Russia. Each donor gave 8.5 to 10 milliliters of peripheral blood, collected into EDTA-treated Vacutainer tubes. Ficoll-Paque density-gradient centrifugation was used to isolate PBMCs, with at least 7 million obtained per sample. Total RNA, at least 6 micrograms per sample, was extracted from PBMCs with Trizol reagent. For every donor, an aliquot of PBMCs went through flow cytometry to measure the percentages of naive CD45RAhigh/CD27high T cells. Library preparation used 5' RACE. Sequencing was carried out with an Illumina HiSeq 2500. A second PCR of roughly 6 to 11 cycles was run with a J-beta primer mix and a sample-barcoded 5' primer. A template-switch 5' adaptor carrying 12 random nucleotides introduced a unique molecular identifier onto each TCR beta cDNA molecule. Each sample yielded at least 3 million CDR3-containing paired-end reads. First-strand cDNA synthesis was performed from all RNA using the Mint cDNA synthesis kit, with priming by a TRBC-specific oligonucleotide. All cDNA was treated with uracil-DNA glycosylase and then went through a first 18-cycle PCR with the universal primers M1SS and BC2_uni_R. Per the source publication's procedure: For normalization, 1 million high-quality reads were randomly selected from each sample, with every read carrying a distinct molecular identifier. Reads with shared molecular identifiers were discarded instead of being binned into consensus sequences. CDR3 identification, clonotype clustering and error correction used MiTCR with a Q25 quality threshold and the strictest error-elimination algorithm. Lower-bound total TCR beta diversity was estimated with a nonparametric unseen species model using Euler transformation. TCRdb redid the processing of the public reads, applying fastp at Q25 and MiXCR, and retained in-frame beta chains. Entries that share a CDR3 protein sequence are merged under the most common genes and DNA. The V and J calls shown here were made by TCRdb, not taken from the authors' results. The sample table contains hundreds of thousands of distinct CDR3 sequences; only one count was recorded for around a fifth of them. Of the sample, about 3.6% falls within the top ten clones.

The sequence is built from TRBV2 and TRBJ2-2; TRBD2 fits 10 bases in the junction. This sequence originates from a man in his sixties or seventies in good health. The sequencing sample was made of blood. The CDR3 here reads CASSQLAGGNTGELFF. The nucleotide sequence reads TGTGCCAGCAGCCAATTAGCGGGAGGGAACACCGGGGAGCTGTTTTTT.